Here is one T cell receptor (beta chain) with its context. Per germline, CDR1 SGHVS and CDR2 FQNEAQ. V was cut by 2 bases and J by 1 base, with 8 bases left in between. The CDR3 has 14 amino acids. The sample comes from a study of blood T cell repertoires in COVID-19. Study-wide background: Among Cohort 3 donors, those recovered had two negative PCRs, clearance, or symptom resolution. The study drew acute and convalescent COVID-19 samples from the United States, Italy and Spain.

Participants' reported clinical history set cohort assignment. In the original processing: From reference gene primer amplification, estimates of nucleated cell counts were derived. Produced via immunoSEQ multiplex PCR; TCRdb's table is partial and in-frame only. That table is the source of V, J and clone size, and D and trimming were worked out from the DNA. The table has over 200,000 clones, 80% to 90% seen once. The rearrangement joins TRBV7-8 to TRBJ1-1, with D hard to call. The sequence was collected from a woman aged 45-65 years in a cohort exposed to, infected with or recovered from COVID-19 (not recorded which). Sequenced material: PBMCs or T cells enriched from blood (not recorded which). CDR3 residues: CASSLIAGNTEAFF. The CDR3 DNA is TGTGCCAGCAGCTTAATCGCCGGGAACACTGAAGCTTTCTTT. Filled out from reference TRBV7-8 and TRBJ1-1, the complete variable domain reads GAGVSQSPRYKVAKRGQDVALRCDPISGHVSLFWYQQALGQGPEFLTYFQNEAQLDKSGLPSDRFFAERPEGSVSTLKIQRTQQEDSAVYLCASSLIAGNTEAFFGQGTRLTVV.